Detailed here is one T cell receptor beta chain. This sample is drawn from a study of beta chain features in type 1 diabetes. Isolated RNA was reverse transcribed in full, so expressed TCRB transcripts were sequenced. Clones were read by immunoSEQ multiplex PCR, and TCRdb kept only the in-frame ones, dropping some. The data show about 220,000 clones, under 13% seen once. The germline V gene encodes CDR1 LNHDA and CDR2 SQIVND (reference sequence). With V trimmed by 7 bases and J by 4 bases, 6 bases remained unmatched. This CDR3 has 15 residues. Sequencing input: central memory CD4+ T cells from blood. The TCR originated in a young man in good health. The V call is TRBV19, the J call TRBJ2-3; TRBD2 agrees at 12 bases. CDR3 in amino acids: CASMSSGRAPDTQYF. The CDR3 DNA reads TGTGCCAGTATGTCTAGCGGGAGGGCCCCAGATACGCAGTATTTT.